This section outlines one T cell receptor (beta chain) sequence together with its context. Per germline, CDR1 SGDLS and CDR2 YYNGEE. The CDR3 is made up of 11 amino acids. V was clipped by 4 bases and J by 8 bases, with 9 bases between them. This record belongs to a study of cytomegalovirus exposure and HLA in healthy donors. The wider study: Among the 300 to 450 genotyped donors, approximately 82% were placed in the Caucasian-associated ancestry cluster.

In the PCR, 60 Vbeta and 13 Jbeta primers were used. Libraries were prepared by immunoSEQ multiplex PCR; TCRdb keeps only in-frame clonotypes and omits some of them. The sample records 160,000 or so clones, about 80% being singletons. This sequence joins TRBV9 and TRBJ1-2, with a weak D call TRBD1 (6 bases). This TCR derives from a man between 18 and 35 years old in good health and CMV-seropositive. The specimen sequenced was PBMCs. The CDR3 loop is CASSRGHGYTF. CDR3 DNA sequence: TGTGCCAGCAGCCGGGGACACGGCTACACCTTC.